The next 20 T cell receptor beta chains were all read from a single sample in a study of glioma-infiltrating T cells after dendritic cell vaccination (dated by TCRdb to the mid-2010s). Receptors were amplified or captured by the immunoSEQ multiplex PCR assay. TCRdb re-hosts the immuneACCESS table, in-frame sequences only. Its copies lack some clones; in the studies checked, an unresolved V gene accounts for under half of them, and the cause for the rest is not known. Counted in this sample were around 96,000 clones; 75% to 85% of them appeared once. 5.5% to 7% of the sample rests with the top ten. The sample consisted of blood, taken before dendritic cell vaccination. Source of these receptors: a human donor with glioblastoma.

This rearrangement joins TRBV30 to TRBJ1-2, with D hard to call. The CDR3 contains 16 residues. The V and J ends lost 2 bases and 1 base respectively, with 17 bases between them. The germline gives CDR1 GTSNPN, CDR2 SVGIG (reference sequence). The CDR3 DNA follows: TGTGCCTGGAGTTATCCTAAGATCTATTTTAACTATGGCTACACCTTC. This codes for CAWSYPKIYFNYGYTF.

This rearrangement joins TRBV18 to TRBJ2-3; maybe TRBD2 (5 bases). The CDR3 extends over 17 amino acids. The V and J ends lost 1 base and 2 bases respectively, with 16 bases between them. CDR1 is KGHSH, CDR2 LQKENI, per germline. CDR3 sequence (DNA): TGTGCCAGCTCACCACTTGAGGGCACTGTGTTCACAGATACGCAGTATTTT. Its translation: CASSPLEGTVFTDTQYF.

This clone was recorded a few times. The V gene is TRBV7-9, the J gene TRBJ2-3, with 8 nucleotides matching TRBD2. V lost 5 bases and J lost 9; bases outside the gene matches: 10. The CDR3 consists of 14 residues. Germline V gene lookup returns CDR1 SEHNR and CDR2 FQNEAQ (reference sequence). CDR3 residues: CASSHYRGGDTQYF. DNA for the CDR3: TGTGCCAGCAGCCACTACCGGGGGGGCGACACGCAGTATTTT.

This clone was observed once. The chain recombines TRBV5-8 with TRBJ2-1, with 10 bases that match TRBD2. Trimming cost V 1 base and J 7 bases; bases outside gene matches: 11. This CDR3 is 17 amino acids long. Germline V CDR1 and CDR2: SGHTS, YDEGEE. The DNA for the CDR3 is TGTGCCAGCAGCTTGCATATAGCGGGAGGCGGGGTAAATGAGCAGTTCTTC. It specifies CASSLHIAGGGVNEQFF.

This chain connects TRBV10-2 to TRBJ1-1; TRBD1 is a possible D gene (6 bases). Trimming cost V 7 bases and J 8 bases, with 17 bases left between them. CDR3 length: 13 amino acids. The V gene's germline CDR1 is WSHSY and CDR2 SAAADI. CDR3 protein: CASIGQWRAEAFF. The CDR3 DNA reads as TGCGCCAGCATCGGACAGTGGCGCGCCGAAGCTTTCTTT.

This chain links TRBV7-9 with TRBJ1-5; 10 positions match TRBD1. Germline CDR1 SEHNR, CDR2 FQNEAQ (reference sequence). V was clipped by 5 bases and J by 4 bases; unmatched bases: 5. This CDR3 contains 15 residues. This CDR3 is CASSPGTGENQPQHF. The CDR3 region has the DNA TGTGCCAGCAGCCCCGGGACAGGGGAGAATCAGCCCCAGCATTTT.

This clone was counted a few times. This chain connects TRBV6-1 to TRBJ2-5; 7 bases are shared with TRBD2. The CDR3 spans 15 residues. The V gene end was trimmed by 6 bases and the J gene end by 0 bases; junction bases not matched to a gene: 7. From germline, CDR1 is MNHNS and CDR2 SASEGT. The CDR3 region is CASRGLAENQETQYF. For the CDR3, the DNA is TGTGCCAGCAGGGGCCTAGCGGAGAACCAAGAGACCCAGTACTTC.

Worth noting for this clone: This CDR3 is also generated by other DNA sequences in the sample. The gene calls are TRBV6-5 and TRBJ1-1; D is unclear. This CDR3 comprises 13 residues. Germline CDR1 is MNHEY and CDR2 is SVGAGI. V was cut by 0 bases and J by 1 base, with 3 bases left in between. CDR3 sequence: CASSYSRNTEAFF. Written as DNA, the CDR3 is TGTGCCAGCAGTTACTCGAGGAACACTGAAGCTTTCTTT.

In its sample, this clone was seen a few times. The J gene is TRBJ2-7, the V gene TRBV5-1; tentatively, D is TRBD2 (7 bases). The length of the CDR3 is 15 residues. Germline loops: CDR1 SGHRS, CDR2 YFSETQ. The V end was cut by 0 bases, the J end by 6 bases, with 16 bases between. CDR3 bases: TGCGCCAGCAGCTTGGTGGGGGCGGGGAGGGGCGAGCAGTACTTC. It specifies CASSLVGAGRGEQYF. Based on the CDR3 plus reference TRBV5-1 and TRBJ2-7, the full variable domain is KAGVTQTPRYLIKTRGQQVTLSCSPISGHRSVSWYQQTPGQGLQFLFEYFSETQRNKGNFPGRFSGRQFSNSRSEMNVSTLELGDSALYLCASSLVGAGRGEQYFGPGTRLTVT.

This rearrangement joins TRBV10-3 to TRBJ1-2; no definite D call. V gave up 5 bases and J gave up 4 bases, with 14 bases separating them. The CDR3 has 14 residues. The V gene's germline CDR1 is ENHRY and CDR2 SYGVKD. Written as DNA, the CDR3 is TGTGCCATCAGTCCGGCGGCCCTGACCTATGGCTACACCTTC. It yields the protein CAISPAALTYGYTF.

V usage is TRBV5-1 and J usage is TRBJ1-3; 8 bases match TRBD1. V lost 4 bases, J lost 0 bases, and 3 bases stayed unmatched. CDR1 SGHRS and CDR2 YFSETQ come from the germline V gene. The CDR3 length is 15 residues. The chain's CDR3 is CASSNTGGSGNTIYF. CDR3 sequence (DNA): TGCGCCAGCAGCAATACAGGGGGCTCTGGAAACACCATATATTTT.

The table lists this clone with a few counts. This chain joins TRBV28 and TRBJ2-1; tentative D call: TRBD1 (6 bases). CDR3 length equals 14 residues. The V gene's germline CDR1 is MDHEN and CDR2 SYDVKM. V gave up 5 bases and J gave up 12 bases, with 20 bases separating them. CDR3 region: CASSAGPGVGGQFF. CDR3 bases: TGTGCCAGCAGTGCGGGCCCAGGGGTCGGAGGGCAGTTCTTC.

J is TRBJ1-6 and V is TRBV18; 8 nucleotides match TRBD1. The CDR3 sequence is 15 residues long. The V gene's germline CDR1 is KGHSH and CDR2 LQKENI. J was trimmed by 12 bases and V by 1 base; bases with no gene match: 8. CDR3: CASSPRRDRFEPLHF. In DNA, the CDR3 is TGTGCCAGCTCACCACGGAGGGACAGGTTTGAACCCCTCCACTTT.

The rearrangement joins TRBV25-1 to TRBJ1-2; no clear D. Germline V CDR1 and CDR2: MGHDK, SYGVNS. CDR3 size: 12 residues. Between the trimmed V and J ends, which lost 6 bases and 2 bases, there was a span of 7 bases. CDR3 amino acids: CASRSVNYGYTF. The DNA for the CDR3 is TGTGCCAGCAGATCCGTCAACTATGGCTACACCTTC.

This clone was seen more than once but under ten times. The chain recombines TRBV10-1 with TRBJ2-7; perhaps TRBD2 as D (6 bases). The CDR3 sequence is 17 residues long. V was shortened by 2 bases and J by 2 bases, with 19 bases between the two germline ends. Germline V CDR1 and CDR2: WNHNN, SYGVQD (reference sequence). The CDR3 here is CASSESTSTSGTYEQYF. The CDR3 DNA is TGCGCCAGCAGTGAGAGTACTAGCACCTCAGGCACCTACGAGCAGTACTTC.

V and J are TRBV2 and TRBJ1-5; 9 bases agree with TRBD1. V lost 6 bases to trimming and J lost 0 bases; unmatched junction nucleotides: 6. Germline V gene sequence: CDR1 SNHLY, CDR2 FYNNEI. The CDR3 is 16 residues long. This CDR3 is CASRDRGPYSNQPQHF. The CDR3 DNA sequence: TGTGCCAGCAGGGACAGGGGCCCCTATAGCAATCAGCCCCAGCATTTT.

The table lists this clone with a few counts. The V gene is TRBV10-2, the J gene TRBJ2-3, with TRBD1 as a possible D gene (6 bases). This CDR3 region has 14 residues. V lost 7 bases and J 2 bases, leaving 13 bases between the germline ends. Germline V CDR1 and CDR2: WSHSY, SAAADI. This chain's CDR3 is CASTRQAHTDTQYF. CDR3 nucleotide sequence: TGCGCCAGCACTCGACAGGCCCACACAGATACGCAGTATTTT.

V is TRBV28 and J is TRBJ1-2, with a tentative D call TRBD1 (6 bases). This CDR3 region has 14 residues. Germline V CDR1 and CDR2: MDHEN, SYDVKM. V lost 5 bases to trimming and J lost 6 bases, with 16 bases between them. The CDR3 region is CASSANTGIHGYTF. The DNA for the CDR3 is TGTGCCAGCAGTGCAAACACAGGGATTCATGGCTACACCTTC.

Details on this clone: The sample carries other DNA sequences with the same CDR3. CDR3 sequence reads: CATSRAGDSDQPQHF. The CDR3 DNA is TGTGCCACCAGCAGAGCGGGGGACAGCGATCAGCCCCAGCATTTT. The J gene is TRBJ1-5, the V gene TRBV15, with TRBD1 identical over 7 bases. This CDR3 has 15 amino acids. V trimming: 1 base; J trimming: 5 bases; junction bases outside the gene matches: 5. CDR1 is LNHNV and CDR2 is YYDKDF in the germline V gene (reference sequence).

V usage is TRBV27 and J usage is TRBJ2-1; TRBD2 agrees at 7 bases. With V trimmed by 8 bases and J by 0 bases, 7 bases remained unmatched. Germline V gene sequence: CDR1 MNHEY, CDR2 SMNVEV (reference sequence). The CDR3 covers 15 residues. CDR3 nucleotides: TGTGCCAGCGCCTTAGCGGGTCCCTCCTACAATGAGCAGTTCTTC. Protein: CASALAGPSYNEQFF.